This TCR beta chain was sequenced in a study of T cell responses to AZD1222 COVID-19 vaccine (dated by TCRdb to the early 2020s). Concerning the study at large: TCR sequencing covered roughly 230 trial participants: roughly 200 given two doses of AZD1222 and 26 given two doses of MenACWY control vaccine. Trial participants were enrolled by age into subgroups of 18-55, 56-69 and 70-plus years, and around 150, 28 and 57 TCR-sequenced participants, respectively, were included in these subgroups.

Explained via the paper, the time point label denotes: baseline before first vaccination. Per the publication, the treatment or condition label means: meningococcal conjugate vaccine given as trial control. Vaccinee samples were obtained from the UK trials COV001 and COV002, which included a single-blind randomized controlled phase 2/3 trial of AZD1222 (ChAdOx1 nCoV-19) in healthy adults. For TCRbeta chain sequencing, PBMC samples from trial participants were taken at day 0 and at day 28 after the second dose. Overall results and qualifications from the work: Because no day 14 peak-response samples were available, the repertoires could be characterized only after the peak T cell response. After two AZD1222 doses, spike-specific TCR breadth and depth were significantly higher than at day 0 and than in MenACWY recipients. The 56-69-year group was small, and its depth increase did not reach significance, likely because of low power. Participants were mostly white British and included more females than males, and it was suggested by the authors that clonal diversity may have been underestimated. The vaccine-associated CD4 TCRs covered the entire spike protein, and the dominant responses fell in regions 160-218 and 743-854. Nearly half of unique spike-specific TCRs reportedly recognized epitopes outside regions mutated in the B.1.351 and B.1.1.7 variants. Conclusions about previously exposed vaccinees were limited because only a handful of AZD1222 recipients were SARS-CoV-2 seropositive at baseline.

From the cysteine through the phenylalanine, the CDR3 covers 14 amino acids. The kept DNA is CDR3 alone, 42 bases in frame from the first base. Based on the germline V gene, the CDR1 and CDR2 sequences are ENHRY and SYGVKD. The germline ends are 10 bases apart after V is trimmed by 0 bases and J by 7 bases. As to this clone: The antigen it recognizes is unknown. Per-base qualities were not stored, and no clone one base away is much larger.

The CDR3 regions of human TCRbeta chains were subjected to immunosequencing. The published analysis was carried out like this. Repertoire TCRs were matched against a reference library of SARS-CoV-2-specific TCRs generated with the MIRA antigen-specificity platform. Breadth meant the fraction of unique TCRs that were SARS-CoV-2-associated, whereas depth meant the fraction of total T cells that were SARS-CoV-2-associated. Using the MIRA data, each spike-specific TCR was assigned both to the spike region to which the TCR was reactive and to a CD4 or CD8 class. Log10-transformed breadth and depth values were compared by one-way ANOVA with Sidak's multiple comparisons tests. TCRdb re-hosts the immuneACCESS table, in-frame sequences only. Its copies lack some clones; in the studies checked, an unresolved V gene accounts for under half of them, and the cause for the rest is not known. D and trimming were read from the DNA, whereas the V and J calls and clone size are those reported in that table. The sample includes 120,000 to 150,000 clones, with 80% to 95% observed a single time. Over 0.9% of the sample belongs to the ten largest clones.

The chain couples TRBV10-3 to TRBJ2-1; TRBD2 is a weak D gene call, 6 bases matching. The sample here was peripheral blood, taken on day 0 of MenACWY control vaccination. The TCR sequence derives from an adult in good health. The DNA sequence reads TGTGCCATCAGTGAGTCACTAGCCCCTAATGAGCAGTTCTTC. Its protein product is CAISESLAPNEQFF.